Sequencing of this TCR beta chain was carried out in a study of beta chain features in type 1 diabetes. This clone showed up just a few times. The antigen is not known. General study points: Type 1 diabetes patients showed a moderate but significant shortening of TCRB CDR3s in all four CD4+ subsets.

The CDR3 length is 16 residues. J gave up 3 bases and V 3 bases, and 6 bases lay outside the gene matches. In germline, CDR1 is SGHTA, CDR2 FQGNSA. Expressed TCRB transcripts got sequenced, as all isolated RNA was reverse transcribed. Libraries were prepared by immunoSEQ multiplex PCR; TCRdb keeps only in-frame clonotypes and omits some of them. Found here are approximately 270,000 clones, 13% to 15% of them singletons; the top ten hold 0.017%. This receptor was identified in a man aged 30 to 39 with type 1 diabetes. The sample consisted of naive CD4+ T cells from blood. The chain couples TRBV7-2 to TRBJ2-7; TRBD2 matches at 12 bases. CDR3 DNA: TGTGCCAGCAGCTTGGATACTAGCGGGAGGTTCTACGAGCAGTACTTC. As protein: CASSLDTSGRFYEQYF.